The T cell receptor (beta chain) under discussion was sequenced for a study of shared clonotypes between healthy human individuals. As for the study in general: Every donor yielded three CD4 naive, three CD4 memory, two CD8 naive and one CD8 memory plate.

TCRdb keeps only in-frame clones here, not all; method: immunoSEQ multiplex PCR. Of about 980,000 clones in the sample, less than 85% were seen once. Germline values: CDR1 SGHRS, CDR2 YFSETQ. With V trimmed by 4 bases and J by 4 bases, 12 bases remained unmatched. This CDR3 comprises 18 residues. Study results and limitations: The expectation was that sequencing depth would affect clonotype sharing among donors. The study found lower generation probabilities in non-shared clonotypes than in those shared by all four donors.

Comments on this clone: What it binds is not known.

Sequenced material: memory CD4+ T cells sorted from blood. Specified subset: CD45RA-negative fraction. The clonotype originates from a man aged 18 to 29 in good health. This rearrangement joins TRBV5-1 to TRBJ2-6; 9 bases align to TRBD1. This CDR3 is CASSPIRTGAEGANVLTF. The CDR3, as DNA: TGCGCCAGCAGCCCGATTCGGACAGGGGCGGAAGGGGCCAACGTCCTGACTTTC.